This entry describes one T cell receptor (beta chain). The source of the sample is a study of blood T cell repertoires in COVID-19. As originally analysed: Scientists estimated how many nucleated cells there were by amplifying reference gene primers. Profiling relied on immunoSEQ multiplex PCR, and the TCRdb table lists in-frame clones only, not all of them. That table is the source of V, J and clone size, and D and trimming were worked out from the DNA. The sample holds some 110,000 clones; roughly four fifths are singletons and the top ten take roughly a tenth. Per germline, CDR1 WSHSY and CDR2 SAAADI. The J segment lost 3 bases and the V segment lost 3 bases, leaving 4 bases of the junction unmatched. The CDR3 is 15 amino acids.

The chain carries TRBV10-2 and TRBJ1-1; 10 bases line up with TRBD1. The receptor was isolated from a woman aged 70-85 years with acute or convalescent COVID-19. Sequenced: peripheral blood. The CDR3, as DNA: TGCGCCAGCAGTGAAGGGACAGGGGAGTACACTGAAGCTTTCTTT. Translating it yields CASSEGTGEYTEAFF.